This T cell receptor beta chain was captured in a study of blood T cell repertoires in COVID-19. The CDR3 contains 14 residues. V was clipped by 1 base and J by 7 bases, with 11 bases between them. CDR1 SGHKS and CDR2 YYEKEE come from the germline V gene (reference sequence). The data were produced by immunoSEQ multiplex PCR, yet TCRdb's version contains in-frame clones alone and is incomplete. The sample holds a few hundred thousand clones; 85% to 90% are singletons and the top ten take less than 0.95%. The sequence was obtained from a man aged 18 to 29 with COVID-19, enrolled during active disease. The V and J genes are TRBV5-5 and TRBJ1-4; D is unresolved. The material sequenced was peripheral blood. In DNA, the CDR3 is TGTGCCAGCAGCTTGAGTTTAAGCGCTGAAAAACTGTTTTTT. Translation: CASSLSLSAEKLFF.